This TCR beta chain was found in a study of blood T cell repertoires in COVID-19. At the level of the study: The United States, Italy and Spain provided the acute and convalescent COVID-19 samples. The cDNA or gDNA used as material had been derived from T cells, B-cell-depleted T cells, or PBMCs.

Per the original methods: Reference gene primers were amplified, and this amplification served to estimate nucleated cell counts. TCRdb's copy holds only in-frame clones and misses some; the assay was immunoSEQ multiplex PCR. From that table come the V and J calls and clone size; the DNA was used to work out D and trimming. Among about 93,000 clones listed, roughly nine tenths were seen once. From germline, CDR1 is SNHLY and CDR2 FYNNEI. There are 15 residues in the CDR3. V was cut by 6 bases and J by 3 bases, with 14 bases left in between. This TCR was sampled from a human donor with active COVID-19. The donor label of this sample is uncertain. J is TRBJ1-4 and V is TRBV2; D may be TRBD1 (6 bases). Sequencing input: peripheral blood. The chain's CDR3 is CASRTGLPANEKLFF. The DNA for the CDR3 is TGTGCCAGCAGGACAGGACTCCCCGCTAATGAAAAACTGTTTTTT.